Below, 23 T cell receptor beta chains from the same sample are listed, as sequenced in a study of Ad26.COV2.S vaccination and SARS-CoV-2 variants. The treatment: roughly 20 received Ad26.COV2.S at low or high dose, single or two shots; about 5 received placebo; per-sample allocation not given. Sample collection was performed on day 63 after the first vaccine or placebo injection. The table came from immunoSEQ multiplex PCR; TCRdb's copy has only in-frame clones and leaves some out. The table shows a few hundred thousand clones, with roughly 85% occurring only once. Sequences were derived from peripheral blood, sampled in a trial of Ad26.COV2.S vaccine versus placebo. Receptors originate from a person aged 18-60 years who received the Ad26.COV2.S COVID-19 vaccine or a placebo.

The chain couples TRBV5-1 to TRBJ1-2, with D unresolved. The germline V and J ends were trimmed by 5 bases and 2 bases, with 10 bases remaining between them. The germline V gene has CDR1 SGHRS and CDR2 YFSETQ. CDR3 length: 13 residues. The CDR3 here is CASSGSPNYGYTF. In DNA, the CDR3 is TGCGCCAGCAGTGGTTCCCCCAACTATGGCTACACCTTC.

This clone has only a few counts. The chain recombines TRBV23-1 with TRBJ1-5; D gene ambiguous. TRBV23-1 is reported as an ORF; its role is uncertain. The CDR3 runs to 16 residues. The V and J ends lost 2 bases and 3 bases respectively, with 14 bases between them. CDR3 in amino acids: CASSQGPRIYNQPQHF. CDR3 nucleotides: TGCGCCAGCAGTCAAGGACCCAGGATCTACAATCAGCCCCAGCATTTT.

The rearrangement uses TRBV19 and TRBJ2-1; 11 bases line up with TRBD2. The J segment lost 10 bases and the V segment lost 6 bases, leaving 14 bases of the junction unmatched. There are 16 residues in the CDR3. Germline CDR1 reads LNHDA; CDR2 reads SQIVND (reference sequence). In DNA form, the CDR3 reads TGTGCCAGTAGCCCTTGGGAGCTAGCGGGAGGCCGGGAGCAGTTCTTC. Translating it yields CASSPWELAGGREQFF.

V and J are TRBV7-2 and TRBJ2-7; D is possibly TRBD1 (6 bases). This CDR3 region has 16 residues. Trimming removed 4 bases at V and 5 bases at J, with 21 bases between. The germline CDR1 and CDR2 sequences are SGHTA and FQGNSA. In nucleotides, the CDR3 is TGTGCCAGCAGCTCTCTACCAGGGGATGAGGTAGACGAGCAGTACTTC. It translates to CASSSLPGDEVDEQYF.

J is TRBJ2-5 and V is TRBV18, with 8 bases identical to TRBD1. V shed 5 bases and J 2 bases; nucleotides not matched to a gene: 10. CDR3 length equals 16 residues. CDR1 and CDR2 (germline): KGHSH, LQKENI. Here the CDR3 DNA reads TGTGCCAGCTCAGCCGGGACAGGCCTTCTACAAGAGACCCAGTACTTC. Amino acids: CASSAGTGLLQETQYF. Supplemented by reference TRBV18 and TRBJ2-5, the full variable domain reads NAGVMQNPRHLVRRRGQEARLRCSPMKGHSHVYWYRQLPEEGLKFMVYLQKENIIDESGMPKERFSAEFPKEGPSILRIQQVVRGDSAAYFCASSAGTGLLQETQYFGPGTRLLVL.

This clone was recorded only once. This chain joins TRBV6-5 and TRBJ1-2; D is ambiguous. CDR1 is MNHEY and CDR2 is SVGAGI in the germline V gene. The CDR3 has 15 residues. Trimming cost V 4 bases and J 5 bases, with 17 bases left between them. DNA of the CDR3: TGTGCCAGCAGTTCCACCTCGGGCGGGGATTATGGCTACACCTTC. As protein: CASSSTSGGDYGYTF.

The chain combines TRBV27 with TRBJ1-4; possibly TRBD1 for D (6 bases). V lost 3 bases and J lost 2, with 16 bases in between. CDR3 length: 17 residues. Germline V gene lookup returns CDR1 MNHEY and CDR2 SMNVEV (reference sequence). CDR3 sequence: CASSFRALRGTNEKLFF. CDR3 nucleotide sequence: TGTGCCAGCAGTTTTCGGGCCCTTAGGGGGACTAATGAAAAACTGTTTTTT.

In the case of this clone: Distinct nucleotide sequences in the sample also encode this CDR3. J is TRBJ2-3 and V is TRBV9; unclear D gene. Trimming shortened V by 0 bases and J by 1 base, and 3 bases separated the two germline ends. Germline V gene data show CDR1 as SGDLS and CDR2 as YYNGEE. This CDR3 has 13 residues. CDR3 amino acids: CASSVGGTDTQYF. The CDR3 coding sequence is TGTGCCAGCAGCGTAGGGGGCACAGATACGCAGTATTTT.

This clone was seen a few times. A junction boundary mismatches the germline segment, possibly from a read error. This sequence joins TRBV5-4 and TRBJ2-2, with D unresolved. CDR1 and CDR2 (germline): SGHNT, YYREEE (reference sequence). The CDR3 has 13 amino acids. Here the CDR3 reads CASSLDGTGELFF. Written as DNA, the CDR3 is TGTGCCAGCAGTTTGGACGGGACCGGGGAGCTGTTTTTT. Looking up the rest from reference TRBV5-4 and TRBJ2-2 gives the full variable domain: ETGVTQSPTHLIKTRGQQVTLRCSSQSGHNTVSWYQQALGQGPQFIFQYYREEENGRGNFPPRFSGLQFPNYSSELNVNALELDDSALYLCASSLDGTGELFFGEGSRLTVL.

This clone was detected once. The CDR3 sequence: CASSLGMTGRETQYF. Written as DNA, the CDR3 is TGCGCCAGCAGCCTCGGGATGACCGGGAGGGAGACCCAGTACTTC. The chain recombines TRBV5-1 with TRBJ2-5; 7 nucleotides match TRBD2. The germline V gene has CDR1 SGHRS and CDR2 YFSETQ. V was clipped by 4 bases and J by 5 bases; unmatched bases: 11. CDR3 length equals 15 residues.

V usage is TRBV5-5 and J usage is TRBJ2-7; the D is unclear. Per germline, CDR1 SGHKS and CDR2 YYEKEE (reference sequence). The V gene lost 1 base and the J gene lost 5 bases, with 10 bases spanning the gap. The CDR3 runs to 13 residues. The CDR3 reads CASSLSPPNEQYF. CDR3 bases: TGTGCCAGCAGCTTGTCCCCCCCCAACGAGCAGTACTTC.

The chain links TRBV18 to TRBJ2-7; 8 nucleotides agree with TRBD2. The length of the CDR3 is 14 residues. Germline trimming cut 5 bases from V and 1 base from J; bases unmatched to any gene: 4. Looked up from germline, CDR1 is KGHSH and CDR2 is LQKENI. In DNA form, the CDR3 reads TGTGCCAGCTCATCCACTAGCGGATCCTACGAGCAGTACTTC. Its protein is CASSSTSGSYEQYF.

The gene calls are TRBV5-4 and TRBJ1-1; TRBD1 matches at 8 bases. The CDR3 is 15 residues long. Germline values: CDR1 SGHNT, CDR2 YYREEE (reference sequence). V lost 1 base to trimming and J lost 4 bases; unmatched junction nucleotides: 6. The DNA of the CDR3 is TGTGCCAGCAGCTTGAAGGCTCAGGGGGCCACTGAAGCTTTCTTT. It yields the protein CASSLKAQGATEAFF. Together with reference TRBV5-4 and TRBJ1-1, the CDR3 gives the full variable domain: ETGVTQSPTHLIKTRGQQVTLRCSSQSGHNTVSWYQQALGQGPQFIFQYYREEENGRGNFPPRFSGLQFPNYSSELNVNALELDDSALYLCASSLKAQGATEAFFGQGTRLTVV.

The J gene is TRBJ2-7, the V gene TRBV9; the match to TRBD2 covers 11 bases. J gave up 6 bases and V 4 bases, and 6 bases lay outside the gene matches. CDR1 SGDLS and CDR2 YYNGEE come from the germline V gene. The CDR3 covers 14 residues. The CDR3 DNA sequence: TGTGCCAGCAGCTGGGGACTAGCGGAAGGCGAGCAGTACTTC. Its protein product is CASSWGLAEGEQYF.

This clone was picked up a small number of times. The rearrangement uses TRBV4-1 and TRBJ1-3; the D is unclear. Deletions cut 0 bases from V and 0 bases from J, with 12 bases between. Germline V gene sequence: CDR1 MGHRA, CDR2 YSYEKL. This CDR3 region has 17 residues. CDR3 sequence (DNA): TGCGCCAGCAGCCAAGATGACGGAGTTCTCTCTGGAAACACCATATATTTT. This sequence encodes CASSQDDGVLSGNTIYF.

The J gene is TRBJ2-7, the V gene TRBV7-8; no clear D gene. Germline lookup yields CDR1 SGHVS and CDR2 FQNEAQ. CDR3 length: 13 residues. Trimming took off 1 base at V and 2 bases at J, with 6 bases between the two ends. The CDR3 DNA reads as TGTGCCAGCAGCTTAGGCCGGACCTACGAGCAGTACTTC. It codes for CASSLGRTYEQYF.

This clone was observed a single time. V gene TRBV5-1 combines with J gene TRBJ1-1; D is perhaps TRBD1 (5 bases). This CDR3 is 14 amino acids long. Trimming stripped 2 bases from V and 4 bases from J, with 12 bases between. Per the germline V gene, CDR1 is SGHRS and CDR2 is YFSETQ. The CDR3: CASSLTGDGTEAFF. CDR3 in DNA: TGCGCCAGCAGCTTAACCGGGGACGGCACTGAAGCTTTCTTT.

V gene TRBV5-1 combines with J gene TRBJ2-7; 10 nucleotides align to TRBD1. CDR1 and CDR2 (germline): SGHRS, YFSETQ. This CDR3 has 16 residues. With V trimmed by 4 bases and J by 2 bases, 9 bases remained unmatched. CDR3 amino acids: CASSPGTGDSAYEQYF. CDR3 nucleotide sequence: TGCGCCAGCAGCCCCGGGACAGGGGATAGCGCCTACGAGCAGTACTTC.

This chain links TRBV6-2 or TRBV6-3 with TRBJ1-1; the match to TRBD1 covers 10 bases. After removal of 6 bases from V and 4 bases from J, the junction contained 5 bases not matched to a gene. The CDR3 extends over 14 amino acids. Germline V gene data show CDR1 as MNHEY and CDR2 as SVGEGT. The CDR3 region has the DNA TGTGCCAGCAGCCCTGACAGGGGGCCCACTGAAGCTTTCTTT. Its protein product is CASSPDRGPTEAFF.

A note on this clone: A much larger clone differs by one base, so this may be a read error. V usage is TRBV2 and J usage is TRBJ2-5; the D is unclear. The germline V gene has CDR1 SNHLY and CDR2 FYNNEI. The CDR3 runs 11 residues. V was trimmed by 6 bases and J by 1 base, leaving 3 bases between them. CDR3 region: CASSPQETQYF. The CDR3 DNA is TGTGCCAGCAGCCCCCAAGAGACCCAGTACTTC.

The chain links TRBV12-3 or TRBV12-4 to TRBJ1-2; tentative D call: TRBD1 (6 bases). The V and J ends lost 3 bases and 3 bases respectively, with 8 bases between them. The CDR3 has 13 residues. The CDR3 spells CASSLYRDYGYTF. The CDR3 coding sequence is TGTGCCAGCAGTTTGTACAGGGACTATGGCTACACCTTC.

The chain links TRBV11-3 to TRBJ2-7, with TRBD1 matching over 8 bases. Looked up from germline, CDR1 is SGHNT and CDR2 is YENEEA. The CDR3 sequence is 15 residues long. The junction had 11 bases not matched to a gene; V was cut back by 5 bases and J by 5 bases. CDR3 sequence reads: CASSPRGQGCHEQYF. Written as DNA, the CDR3 is TGTGCCAGCAGCCCCCGCGGACAGGGCTGCCACGAGCAGTACTTC. Together with reference TRBV11-3 and TRBJ2-7, the CDR3 gives the full variable domain: EAGVVQSPRYKIIEKKQPVAFWCNPISGHNTLYWYLQNLGQGPELLIRYENEEAVDDSQLPKDRFSAERLKGVDSTLKIQPAELGDSAVYLCASSPRGQGCHEQYFGPGTRLTVT.

The genes are TRBV15 and TRBJ2-7; 8 bases line up with TRBD1. The CDR3 sequence is 15 residues long. The junction had 2 bases not matched to a gene; V was cut back by 1 base and J by 0 bases. CDR1 is LNHNV, CDR2 YYDKDF, per germline (reference sequence). CDR3: CATSRAGQGSYEQYF. In DNA, the CDR3 is TGTGCCACCAGCAGAGCCGGACAGGGCTCCTACGAGCAGTACTTC.